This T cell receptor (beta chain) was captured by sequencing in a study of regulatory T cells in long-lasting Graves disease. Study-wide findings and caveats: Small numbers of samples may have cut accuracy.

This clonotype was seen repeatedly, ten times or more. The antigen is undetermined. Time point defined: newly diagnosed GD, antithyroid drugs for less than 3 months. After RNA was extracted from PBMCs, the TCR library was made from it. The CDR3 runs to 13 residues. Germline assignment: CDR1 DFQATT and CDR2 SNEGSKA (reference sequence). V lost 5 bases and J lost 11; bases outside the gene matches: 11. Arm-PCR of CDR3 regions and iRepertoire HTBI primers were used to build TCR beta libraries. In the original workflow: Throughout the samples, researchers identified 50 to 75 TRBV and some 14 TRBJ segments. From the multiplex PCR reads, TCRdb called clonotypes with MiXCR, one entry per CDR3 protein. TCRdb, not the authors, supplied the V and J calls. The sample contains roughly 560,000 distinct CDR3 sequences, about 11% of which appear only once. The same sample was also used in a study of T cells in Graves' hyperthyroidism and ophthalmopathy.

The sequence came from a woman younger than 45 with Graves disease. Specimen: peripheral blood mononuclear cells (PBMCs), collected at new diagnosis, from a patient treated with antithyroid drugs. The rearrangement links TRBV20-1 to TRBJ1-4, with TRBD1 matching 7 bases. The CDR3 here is CSADLLEQGKLFF. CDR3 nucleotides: TGCAGTGCTGATCTCTTGGAACAGGGGAAACTGTTTTTT.